The present T cell receptor beta chain was sequenced within a study of T-cell memory formation after mild COVID-19. From the 5' RACE reads, TCRdb called clonotypes with MiXCR, one entry per CDR3 protein. In the table there are hundreds of thousands of distinct CDR3 sequences, 15% of which are singletons. The CDR3 contains 14 residues. Deletions cut 4 bases from V and 6 bases from J, with 14 bases between. Germline V gene sequence: CDR1 KGHDR, CDR2 SFDVKD. This clonotype turned up a few times. This chain uses TRBV24-1 with TRBJ1-1, with a tentative D call TRBD1 (6 bases). The specimen sequenced was PBMCs or a T cell subset sorted from them (not recorded which). The source of this sequence is an adult woman who had mild COVID-19 (a few samples of this study predate the infection). Cell type and time point are not known. The CDR3 sequence: CATSDPHRDSEAFF. The CDR3 DNA follows: TGTGCCACCAGTGACCCCCACAGGGACTCTGAAGCTTTCTTT.